One sample yielded the 23 T cell receptor beta chains listed below, sequenced in a study of cytomegalovirus exposure and HLA in healthy donors. In the PCR, 60 Vbeta and 13 Jbeta primers were used. Profiled with immunoSEQ multiplex PCR; TCRdb holds only in-frame clones, not every one. The table includes some 120,000 clones, roughly 68% detected once. Sequenced: PBMCs. The receptors were sampled from a woman aged 50 to 65 in good health and CMV-seropositive.

This clone has just a few counts. This chain connects TRBV2 to TRBJ2-7, with D possibly matching TRBD1 (5 bases). This CDR3 contains 12 residues. The germline gives CDR1 SNHLY, CDR2 FYNNEI. Trimming pared 8 bases from V and 3 bases from J, leaving 11 bases between. CDR3 sequence reads: CASATDSYEQYF. CDR3 sequence (DNA): TGTGCCAGCGCGACTGACAGCTACGAGCAGTACTTC.

V and J are TRBV30 and TRBJ2-3, with TRBD2 matching over 9 bases. The V and J ends lost 7 bases and 3 bases, in that order; junction bases with no gene match: 5. Germline V gene data show CDR1 as GTSNPN and CDR2 as SVGIG (reference sequence). This CDR3 comprises 13 residues. The CDR3 DNA follows: TGTGCCTTAAGCGGGGGGTCTACAGATACGCAGTATTTT. Translated, it gives CALSGGSTDTQYF.

In this sample, this clone turned up once. The V call is TRBV2, the J call TRBJ1-1, with TRBD1 matching 10 bases. Trimming removed 0 bases from V and 0 bases from J; junction bases left unmatched: 7. The V gene's germline CDR1 is SNHLY and CDR2 FYNNEI. This CDR3 comprises 18 residues. The CDR3 spells CASSEALATGGMNTEAFF. The DNA for the CDR3 is TGTGCCAGCAGTGAAGCGCTTGCGACAGGGGGCATGAACACTGAAGCTTTCTTT.

The rearrangement uses TRBV15 and TRBJ1-1; weak D call: TRBD1 (5 bases). This CDR3 contains 14 residues. V lost 4 bases and J 0 bases, leaving 9 bases between the germline ends. Germline V CDR1 and CDR2: LNHNV, YYDKDF (reference sequence). This chain's CDR3 is CATSTQGLNTEAFF. DNA of the CDR3: TGTGCCACCAGCACCCAGGGTTTGAACACTGAAGCTTTCTTT.

This chain connects TRBV28 to TRBJ1-5, with D perhaps TRBD1 (6 bases). Trimming removed 7 bases at V and 6 bases at J, with 16 bases between. The CDR3 loop spans 14 amino acids. Germline lookup yields CDR1 MDHEN and CDR2 SYDVKM. The CDR3 spells CASTPGGAGQPQHF. The CDR3 nucleotides are TGTGCCAGCACTCCCGGGGGGGCAGGTCAGCCCCAGCATTTT.

The chain has TRBV19 and TRBJ1-2; no clear D. Germline V lookup: CDR1 LNHDA, CDR2 SQIVND (reference sequence). The CDR3 covers 14 residues. Trimming took off 3 bases at V and 5 bases at J, with 13 bases between the two ends. The CDR3 sequence is CASSIGAGSYGYTF. The CDR3 nucleotides read TGTGCCAGTAGTATCGGTGCCGGGAGTTATGGCTACACCTTC. Complete variable domain (other parts from reference TRBV19 and TRBJ1-2): DGGITQSPKYLFRKEGQNVTLSCEQNLNHDAMYWYRQDPGQGLRLIYYSQIVNDFQKGDIAEGYSVSREKKESFPLTVTSAQKNPTAFYLCASSIGAGSYGYTFGSGTRLTVV.

The rearrangement links TRBV30 to TRBJ2-3, with 9 bases aligning to TRBD2. This CDR3 has 13 amino acids. V dropped 5 bases and J dropped 4; count of bases not matched to a gene: 4. Germline CDR1 and CDR2: GTSNPN and SVGIG (reference sequence). The CDR3 is CAWGAGGADTQYF. The CDR3 nucleotides read TGTGCCTGGGGGGCGGGAGGGGCAGATACGCAGTATTTT.

V is TRBV6-1 and J is TRBJ2-3; 9 bases agree with TRBD2. The CDR3 loop spans 15 amino acids. Trimming removed 7 bases from V and 8 bases from J; junction bases left unmatched: 13. Germline V gives CDR1 MNHNS, CDR2 SASEGT. In DNA, the CDR3 is TGTGCCAGCACCTCCGGGACTAGCTTTTCAAGTACGCAGTATTTT. Its protein is CASTSGTSFSSTQYF.

V usage is TRBV10-3 and J usage is TRBJ1-5, with a weak D call TRBD1 (6 bases). Germline assignment: CDR1 ENHRY and CDR2 SYGVKD. This CDR3 contains 16 residues. V shed 0 bases and J shed 5 bases, with 14 bases lying between them. For the CDR3, the DNA is TGTGCCATCAGTGAGTCGGAAAACAGGGACGATCAGCCCCAGCATTTT. This encodes CAISESENRDDQPQHF.

The chain couples TRBV5-1 to TRBJ2-5; D is perhaps TRBD1 (6 bases). The last part of the DNA fits TRBJ2-7 better; the J call may be wrong. Germline values: CDR1 SGHRS, CDR2 YFSETQ. This CDR3 comprises 17 residues. CDR3 nucleotide sequence: TGCGCCAGCAGCGGGGACAAAAAGACAGAGGGCTCCTACGAGCAGTACTTC. It specifies CASSGDKKTEGSYEQYF.

The chain uses TRBV29-1 and TRBJ1-6; D unresolved. Germline CDR1 SQVTM, CDR2 ANQGSEA. With 3 bases removed from V and 2 bases from J, the gap between germline ends came to 14 bases. This CDR3 spans 16 amino acids. The CDR3 bases are TGCAGCGTTGAGTCCCCGGCAGGCCCCTATAATTCACCCCTCCACTTT. This gives the protein CSVESPAGPYNSPLHF.

J is TRBJ1-4 and V is TRBV28; TRBD1 agrees at 9 bases. Trimming at V came to 5 bases and at J to 8 bases, leaving 6 bases not matched to a gene. The length of the CDR3 is 14 residues. Looked up from germline, CDR1 is MDHEN and CDR2 is SYDVKM. The CDR3, as DNA: TGTGCCAGCAGTCGGACGACAGGGGGAGAAAAACTGTTTTTT. Its protein product is CASSRTTGGEKLFF.

This clone appeared a single time. The chain joins TRBV11-2 to TRBJ2-3, with 7 bases fitting TRBD1. After removal of 5 bases from V and 6 bases from J, the junction contained 11 bases not matched to a gene. The CDR3 is 15 amino acids. Germline V gene sequence: CDR1 SGHAT, CDR2 FQNNGV. CDR3: CASSPVGTAGDTQYF. The CDR3 region has the DNA TGTGCCAGCAGCCCGGTAGGGACAGCTGGGGATACGCAGTATTTT.

The chain is built from TRBV5-1 and TRBJ1-1; a possible D gene is TRBD1 (5 bases). The germline gives CDR1 SGHRS, CDR2 YFSETQ. Trimming cost V 4 bases and J 6 bases, with 16 bases left between them. The CDR3 extends over 14 amino acids. CDR3 nucleotides: TGCGCCAGCAGCCATGTCACCCGGGGGGCTGAAGCTTTCTTT. As protein: CASSHVTRGAEAFF.

This rearrangement joins TRBV5-1 to TRBJ1-1, with TRBD1 matching 7 bases. Germline V gene lookup returns CDR1 SGHRS and CDR2 YFSETQ. Trimming cost V 1 base and J 7 bases; bases outside gene matches: 16. This CDR3 comprises 17 residues. CDR3 in amino acids: CASSLTGQSTGGVEAFF. The CDR3 DNA is TGCGCCAGCAGCTTGACGGGACAGAGTACCGGGGGCGTTGAAGCTTTCTTT.

The CDR3 sequence: CASSVGRRNEQFF. CDR3 DNA: TGTGCCAGCAGCGTAGGGCGGCGGAATGAGCAGTTCTTC. The genes are TRBV9 and TRBJ2-1; the D is unclear. The CDR3 contains 13 residues. Between the trimmed V and J ends, which lost 0 bases and 7 bases, there was a span of 8 bases. Germline CDR1 SGDLS, CDR2 YYNGEE.

This clone has only a few counts. This chain links TRBV19 with TRBJ2-1; 11 nucleotides match TRBD1. The V gene's germline CDR1 is LNHDA and CDR2 SQIVND (reference sequence). With V trimmed by 7 bases and J by 9 bases, 11 bases remained unmatched. The CDR3 is made up of 15 amino acids. The DNA of the CDR3 is TGTGCCAGTACGGTTGGACAGGGGGCGAGGGGTGAGCAGTTCTTC. This translates into CASTVGQGARGEQFF.

J is TRBJ2-7 and V is TRBV10-2, with TRBD1 as a possible D gene (6 bases). Germline V CDR1 and CDR2: WSHSY, SAAADI. The CDR3 is 15 residues long. Trimming stripped 6 bases from V and 2 bases from J, with 17 bases between. CDR3 loop: CASSGQGTGAYEQYF. Written as DNA, the CDR3 is TGCGCCAGCAGCGGGCAGGGGACCGGAGCCTACGAGCAGTACTTC.

The chain uses TRBV5-4 and TRBJ2-3, with 14 bases identical to TRBD2. The CDR3 is made up of 19 amino acids. After removal of 7 bases from V and 2 bases from J, the junction contained 15 bases not matched to a gene. Looked up from germline, CDR1 is SGHNT and CDR2 is YYREEE (reference sequence). CDR3 coding DNA: TGTGCCAGCTACGTAACCGGGACTAGCGGGGGCGCCCCCACAGATACGCAGTATTTT. Its protein is CASYVTGTSGGAPTDTQYF.

This clone was counted between two and nine times. V gene TRBV5-1 combines with J gene TRBJ1-1; 7 nucleotides agree with TRBD1. The germline CDR1 and CDR2 sequences are SGHRS and YFSETQ. The CDR3 runs to 14 residues. The trim removed 3 bases at V and 0 bases at J, leaving 2 bases unmatched. As DNA, the CDR3 is TGCGCCAGCAGCTGGACAGGAATGAACACTGAAGCTTTCTTT. It yields the protein CASSWTGMNTEAFF.

This clone turned up a few times. This sequence joins TRBV28 and TRBJ2-7, with TRBD1 matching over 8 bases. Germline-derived CDR1 and CDR2 are MDHEN and SYDVKM. Trimming cost V 5 bases and J 3 bases; bases outside gene matches: 12. CDR3 length equals 16 residues. The CDR3 DNA reads as TGTGCCAGCAGTCCCCCGGACGGGACAGGTTTCTACGAGCAGTACTTC. Translating gives CASSPPDGTGFYEQYF.

The rearrangement uses TRBV5-1 and TRBJ1-4, with TRBD1 identical over 7 bases. This CDR3 is built from 14 residues. V was clipped by 3 bases and J by 7 bases; unmatched bases: 6. The V gene's germline CDR1 is SGHRS and CDR2 YFSETQ. The CDR3 DNA reads TGCGCCAGCAGCTACGACAGGGCCAGTGAAAAACTGTTTTTT. Protein: CASSYDRASEKLFF. Full variable domain (remainder filled in from reference TRBV5-1 and TRBJ1-4): KAGVTQTPRYLIKTRGQQVTLSCSPISGHRSVSWYQQTPGQGLQFLFEYFSETQRNKGNFPGRFSGRQFSNSRSEMNVSTLELGDSALYLCASSYDRASEKLFFGSGTQLSVL.

For this clone: Mismatch with germline at one junction end may stem from a read error. This chain links TRBV7-9 with TRBJ1-5; D gene uncertain. CDR1 and CDR2 (germline): SEHNR, FQNEAQ (reference sequence). The CDR3 consists of 12 residues. The CDR3 DNA is TGTTCCAGCAGCCAGAACGTAAAGCCCCAGCATTTT. This codes for CSSSQNVKPQHF.